A selection of T cell receptor beta chains follows, all from one sample in a study of T-cell memory formation after mild COVID-19. TCRdb recomputed calls from the 5' RACE reads with MiXCR, one row per CDR3 protein. Among over 120,000 distinct CDR3 sequences listed, over 6% were seen once. The sequenced sample consisted of PBMCs or a T cell subset sorted from them (not recorded which). The source is an adult woman who had mild COVID-19 (a few samples of this study predate the infection). Cell type and time point are not known. The CDR3 runs from the conserved cysteine through the conserved F or W. D genes are given only for firm matches. Size values are once, few and many counts, or a class for expanded clones, and some rows have none.

>TRBD1|many|TRBV12-3/TRBV12-4|TRBJ2-7
TGTGCCAGCAGTGAAAACAGGGGCGAGCAGTACTTC
CASSENRGEQYF
>TRBD2|many|TRBV5-1|TRBJ2-3
TGCGCCAGCAGCTCGGGGGGGGACACAGATACGCAGTATTTT
CASSSGGDTDTQYF
>-|many|TRBV24-1|TRBJ2-7
TGTGCCACCAGTGATTTTAATGACGAGCAGTACTTC
CATSDFNDEQYF
>-|few|TRBV24-1|TRBJ2-1
TGTGCCACCAAGGGGGGCCCGGGTGAGCAGTTCTTC
CATKGGPGEQFF
>-|few|TRBV12-3/TRBV12-4|TRBJ2-5
TGTGCCAGCACTTCAGGAAGACACCGGATAGAGGAGACCCAGTACTTC
CASTSGRHRIEETQYF
>TRBD1|-|TRBV5-1|TRBJ2-2
TGCGCCAGCAGCTTCCGGACAGGGGGGAACACCGGGGAGCTGATTTTT
CASSFRTGGNTGELIF
>-|many|TRBV29-1|TRBJ1-2
TGCAGCGTTGGAACCTCCAACTATGGCTGCACCTTC
CSVGTSNYGCTF
>TRBD2|many|TRBV6-5|TRBJ2-1
TGTGCCAGCAGTTTATCGAAGACTAGCGCCTACAACAATGAGCAGTTCTTC
CASSLSKTSAYNNEQFF
>-|-|TRBV7-8|TRBJ2-4
TGTGCCAGCAGCCCCGCACGGGTGGCCAAAAACATTCAGTACTTC
CASSPARVAKNIQYF
>-|-|TRBV11-2|TRBJ1-1
TGTGCCAGCAGCCCGGGGGGGGGAGTGAGCACTGAAGCTTTCTTT
CASSPGGGVSTEAFF
>-|-|TRBV12-3/TRBV12-4|TRBJ1-5
TGTGCCAGCAGTTTAGAGTGGCCGATTCAGCCCCAGCATTTT
CASSLEWPIQPQHF
>-|-|TRBV6-1|TRBJ1-5
TGTGCCAGCAGTTCGTATCAGCCCCAGCATTTT
CASSSYQPQHF
>-|few|TRBV15|TRBJ2-1
TGTGCCACCAGCAGAGATCCGTCGGTCTCCTACAATGAGCAGTTCTTC
CATSRDPSVSYNEQFF
>TRBD2|-|TRBV5-1|TRBJ2-1
TGCGCCAGCAGCTTGGAGCGGGGGGTGAACAATGAGCAGTTCTTC
CASSLERGVNNEQFF
>-|-|TRBV9|TRBJ2-7
TGTGCCAGCAGCGTAGGTCCGGGGACCGCCTACGAGCAGTACTTC
CASSVGPGTAYEQYF
>-|many|TRBV5-1|TRBJ1-1
TGCGCCAGCAGCCCGGTGCAGTTAAACACTGAAGCTTTCTTT
CASSPVQLNTEAFF